Listed below are T cell receptor beta chains from one sample, sequenced in a study of T cell responses to AZD1222 COVID-19 vaccine. Profiling relied on immunoSEQ multiplex PCR, and the TCRdb table lists in-frame clones only, not all of them. The sample has roughly 100,000 clones, 92% seen once; the top ten hold about 1.2%. This specimen was peripheral blood, taken on day 0 of AZD1222 vaccination. The receptors derive from an adult in good health. CDR3s include the opening cysteine and the closing phenylalanine or tryptophan. D genes are given only for firm matches. Clone sizes are given selectively: once, few, many, or a class where the clone is expanded.

NA,NA,TRBV5-1,TRBJ1-1,TGCGCCAGCAGCTTGTGGGCAACCAGAGACACTGAAGCTTTCTTT,CASSLWATRDTEAFF
TRBD1,NA,TRBV27,TRBJ1-2,TGTGCCAGCAGTTTATCGGACAGGTGGGGGGATTATTATGGCTACACCTTC,CASSLSDRWGDYYGYTF
NA,NA,TRBV2,TRBJ1-5,TGTGCCAGCAGTGATGATCGGGCAGGAGGCAATCAGCCCCAGCATTTT,CASSDDRAGGNQPQHF
NA,NA,TRBV9,TRBJ1-1,TGTGCCAGCAGCGTAGGCCAGCTCACTGAAGCTTTCTTT,CASSVGQLTEAFF
NA,NA,TRBV7-3,TRBJ1-1,TGTGCCAGCAGCTTCAGCTCAGGGGTCGGAACTGAAGCTTTCTTT,CASSFSSGVGTEAFF
NA,NA,TRBV20-1,TRBJ1-1,TGCAGTGCTAGTGGAGACGACACTGAAGCTTTCTTT,CSASGDDTEAFF
NA,NA,TRBV18,TRBJ1-1,TGTGCCAGCTCACCACAACAGGTACGGAACACTGAAGCTTTCTTT,CASSPQQVRNTEAFF
TRBD1,NA,TRBV7-2,TRBJ1-3,TGTGCCAGCAGCACGACAGGGTTTGGAAACACCATATATTTT,CASSTTGFGNTIYF
NA,NA,TRBV5-4,TRBJ1-4,TGTGCCAGCAGCCCGGGAGGACAAGGTGAAAATGAAAAACTGTTTTTT,CASSPGGQGENEKLFF
NA,NA,TRBV30,TRBJ1-2,TGTGCCTGGAGTGTAACCCCAAGGGAGAGAGGGTACACCTTC,CAWSVTPRERGYTF
NA,NA,TRBV21-1,TRBJ2-3,TGTGCCAGCAGCAACGGATGCCTCACAGATACGCAGTATTTT,CASSNGCLTDTQYF
NA,NA,TRBV5-6,TRBJ2-6,TGTGCCAGCAGCTATCCCTCTGGGGCCAACGTCCTGACTTTC,CASSYPSGANVLTF
TRBD2,NA,TRBV10-2,TRBJ2-1,TGCGCCAGCAGTGACAATCCAGCGGGAGCCTACAATGAGCAGTTCTTC,CASSDNPAGAYNEQFF
TRBD1,NA,TRBV4-1,TRBJ2-1,TGCGCCAGCAGCCTACAGGGGACTGAGCAGTTCTTC,CASSLQGTEQFF
NA,NA,TRBV7-9,TRBJ1-4,TGTGCCAGCAGCGGGGGCAGGGATGGGGAAAAACTGTTTTTT,CASSGGRDGEKLFF
TRBD2,NA,TRBV9,TRBJ2-1,TGTGCCAGCAGCGCAAAAGCGGGGACTAGCGTGTACAATGAGCAGTTCTTC,CASSAKAGTSVYNEQFF
TRBD2,NA,TRBV7-9,TRBJ2-2,TGTGCCAGCAGCTTTAGCGGGAGGGCGAAAGGCGGGGAGCTGTTTTTT,CASSFSGRAKGGELFF
NA,NA,TRBV4-3,TRBJ1-2,TGCGCCAGCAGCCAAGAGGATGTCCCAACGAGCGGCTACACCTTC,CASSQEDVPTSGYTF
NA,few,TRBV6-5,TRBJ1-2,TGTGCCAGCAGTTACTCAGGGTATGGCTACACCTTC,CASSYSGYGYTF
NA,NA,TRBV4-3,TRBJ2-7,TGCGCCAGCAGCCCAACCACGCAAGGGCCTATCTCCTACGAGCAGTACTTC,CASSPTTQGPISYEQYF
NA,NA,TRBV28,TRBJ2-7,TGTGCCAGCAGTTTCTCTGGGGACGACTACGAGCAGTACTTC,CASSFSGDDYEQYF
NA,once,TRBV30,TRBJ2-5,TGTGCCTGGAGTGTACGGCCGTGGACCCAGTACTTC,CAWSVRPWTQYF
NA,once,TRBV4-3,TRBJ2-3,TGCGCCAGCAGCCAAGTGGAACTAGGGACCGCAGATACGCAGTATTTT,CASSQVELGTADTQYF
NA,NA,TRBV6-5,TRBJ1-1,TGTGCCAGCAGTTACCTTCGCCTGAACACTGAAGCTTTCTTT,CASSYLRLNTEAFF
NA,NA,TRBV4-3,TRBJ1-6,TGCGCCAGCAGCCGCGGAGGAGGGGATAATTCACCCCTCCACTTT,CASSRGGGDNSPLHF
NA,NA,TRBV5-5,TRBJ1-3,TGTGCCAGCAGTTCGGAGGCGTTTGGAAACACCATATATTTT,CASSSEAFGNTIYF
NA,NA,TRBV27,TRBJ2-2,TGTGCCAAAATACGGGGAAACACCGGGGAGCTGTTTTTT,CAKIRGNTGELFF
NA,once,TRBV3-1/TRBV3-2,TRBJ1-2,TGTGCCAGCAGCCAGGGCGCTGGGTATGGCTACACCTTC,CASSQGAGYGYTF
NA,NA,TRBV19,TRBJ2-3,TGTGCCAGTAGTATAACTCGGACGGCCACAGATACGCAGTATTTT,CASSITRTATDTQYF
NA,NA,TRBV5-1,TRBJ1-2,TGCGCCAGCAGCTTGGTGGGGGGTGGCGATGGCTACACCTTC,CASSLVGGGDGYTF
TRBD2,NA,TRBV29-1,TRBJ2-5,TGCAGCGTGACTAGCGGGACGGTCCAAGAGACCCAGTACTTC,CSVTSGTVQETQYF
TRBD1,NA,TRBV30,TRBJ1-1,TGTGCCTGGATAGTGGGACAGGGAATAGGGAACACTGAAGCTTTCTTT,CAWIVGQGIGNTEAFF
NA,NA,TRBV7-6,TRBJ2-3,TGTGCCAGCAGCCCCCTCGGAGGGGGCACAGATACGCAGTATTTT,CASSPLGGGTDTQYF
TRBD1,once,TRBV6-6,TRBJ1-2,TGTGCCAGCAGTCAAGGACAGGGGAACTATGGCTACACCTTC,CASSQGQGNYGYTF
TRBD1,once,TRBV7-2,TRBJ1-2,TGTGCCAGCAGCAGTTTGACAGGGGCCTTAGGCTACACCTTC,CASSSLTGALGYTF
TRBD1,NA,TRBV27,TRBJ1-3,TGTGCCAGCAGTTTAACAGGGGGGTCTGGAAACACCATATATTTT,CASSLTGGSGNTIYF
NA,NA,TRBV11-1,TRBJ1-4,TGTGCCAGCAGCTCAAGTCGGACAGCCCATTTACTGTTTTTT,CASSSSRTAHLLFF
NA,once,TRBV5-8,TRBJ2-5,TGTGCCAGCAGCTTTAGCCCGGCCACAGAGACCCAGTACTTC,CASSFSPATETQYF
TRBD1,once,TRBV2,TRBJ2-1,TGTGCCAGCAGCATTTCGCCGACAGGGCGGGTGAATGAGCAGTTCTTC,CASSISPTGRVNEQFF
TRBD1,NA,TRBV24-1,TRBJ1-5,TGTGCCACCAGTGATTTTGGGACAGAGAATCAGCATTTT,CATSDFGTENQHF
NA,NA,TRBV15,TRBJ2-7,TGTGCCACCAGCAGGGGACTGGGCTACGAGCAGTACTTC,CATSRGLGYEQYF
NA,NA,TRBV18,TRBJ2-3,TGTGCCAGCTCACCAGGCACAGCTACAGATACGCAGTATTTT,CASSPGTATDTQYF
NA,NA,TRBV19,TRBJ1-2,TGTGCCAGTAGTATAGATCGCGGACAAGGAGGTGGCTACACCTTC,CASSIDRGQGGGYTF